Listed below are T cell receptor beta chains from one sample, sequenced in a study of T cell responses to AZD1222 COVID-19 vaccine. Clones were sequenced by immunoSEQ multiplex PCR, and TCRdb holds only the in-frame ones, with some missing. Here the sample spans 78,000 or so clones, about 87% being singletons. The starting material was peripheral blood, obtained on day 0 of AZD1222 vaccination. These receptors were taken from an adult in good health. CDR3s include the opening cysteine and the closing phenylalanine or tryptophan. A D gene is named only where the DNA matches it firmly. The size field is filled for only some rows; it gives once, few, many or a size class.

DNA,CDR3,D,J,V,size
TGTGCCAGCATTACGGGGGCGGGAGGAGCAGATACGCAGTATTTT,CASITGAGGADTQYF,TRBD2,TRBJ2-3,TRBV6-5,NA
TGTGCCAGCAGCTCCCGCTCAGGGGGATTCTACGAGCAGTACTTC,CASSSRSGGFYEQYF,TRBD1,TRBJ2-7,TRBV7-9,NA
TGTGCCAGCAGCTTGGGGCCTGGCGGGGGCACTGAAGCTTTCTTT,CASSLGPGGGTEAFF,NA,TRBJ1-1,TRBV5-6,NA
TGTGCCATCAAGGACTCGAACACTGAAGCTTTCTTT,CAIKDSNTEAFF,NA,TRBJ1-1,TRBV10-3,NA
TGTGCCAGCAGTGAAGGACAGGGTGGGTCCTACGAGCAGTACTTC,CASSEGQGGSYEQYF,TRBD1,TRBJ2-7,TRBV6-1,NA
TGTGCCAGCATCCCGGTTCGGGACGCCGGGGAGCTGTTTTTT,CASIPVRDAGELFF,NA,TRBJ2-2,TRBV21-1,NA
TGCAGCGTTGAAATAGGGTCCAAAAACATTCAGTACTTC,CSVEIGSKNIQYF,NA,TRBJ2-4,TRBV29-1,NA
TGCGCCAGCAGCTTGACTAGAATTTCCGAGGAGCTGTTTTTT,CASSLTRISEELFF,NA,TRBJ2-2,TRBV5-1,NA
TGTGCCAGCAGTTTTAACAGGGGAGGCGAGCAGTACTTC,CASSFNRGGEQYF,NA,TRBJ2-7,TRBV27,NA
TGTGCCAGCAGTTTACAGGGAAATTCACCCCTCCACTTT,CASSLQGNSPLHF,NA,TRBJ1-6,TRBV12-3/TRBV12-4,NA
TGTGCCAGCAGCTTAGCTAGGACAGGGTGGGATACGCAGTATTTT,CASSLARTGWDTQYF,TRBD1,TRBJ2-3,TRBV7-2,NA
TGTGCCAGCAGTGCCGGACAGCTCCTTAATCAGCCCCAGCATTTT,CASSAGQLLNQPQHF,NA,TRBJ1-5,TRBV28,NA
TGTGCCAGCAGTCGAAAACAGGTTTTCACCTCCTACAATGAGCAGTTCTTC,CASSRKQVFTSYNEQFF,NA,TRBJ2-1,TRBV11-2,NA
TGTGCCAGCAGCTTTTTCTCCTACGAGCAGTACTTC,CASSFFSYEQYF,NA,TRBJ2-7,TRBV7-9,NA
TGTGCCAGCAGTTTCGATCCGAACACTGAAGCTTTCTTT,CASSFDPNTEAFF,NA,TRBJ1-1,TRBV12-3/TRBV12-4,few
TGTGCCAGCAGCTTAGGGGTAGGGAAGCAGTACTTC,CASSLGVGKQYF,NA,TRBJ2-7,TRBV7-9,NA
TGTGCCAGCTCACCAGGGGGCTCGTACGAGCAGTACTTC,CASSPGGSYEQYF,NA,TRBJ2-7,TRBV18,NA
TGTGCCAGCAGCCAAGTCGGAAGGGGCTACACCTTC,CASSQVGRGYTF,NA,TRBJ1-2,TRBV3-1/TRBV3-2,NA
TGTGCCACCAGCAGATCGACAGGGGTTCCCAATCAGCCCCAGCATTTT,CATSRSTGVPNQPQHF,TRBD1,TRBJ1-5,TRBV15,NA
TGCGCCAGCAGCCAAGATGGGACCTCCTACAATGAGCAGTTCTTC,CASSQDGTSYNEQFF,NA,TRBJ2-1,TRBV4-1,NA
TGTGCCAGCAGTTTAGGTCTAGTTAACGAGCAGTACTTC,CASSLGLVNEQYF,NA,TRBJ2-7,TRBV28,NA
TGTGCCAGTAACCCACGCCTTGATAGCAATCAGCCCCAGCATTTT,CASNPRLDSNQPQHF,NA,TRBJ1-5,TRBV19,NA
TGTGCCAGCAGGGCGGGAAGCACAGATACGCAGTATTTT,CASRAGSTDTQYF,NA,TRBJ2-3,TRBV7-8,NA
TGTGCCAGCAGCCCGCGGGTGACCCAAGAGACCCAGTACTTC,CASSPRVTQETQYF,NA,TRBJ2-5,TRBV6-5,NA
TGTGCCAGCAGTTTCAGGCGTTCACCCCTCCACTTT,CASSFRRSPLHF,NA,TRBJ1-6,TRBV28,NA
TGTGCCAGCACCCTCCTAAGGGGAAATGAGCAGTTCTTC,CASTLLRGNEQFF,NA,TRBJ2-1,TRBV27,once
TGTGCCAGTAGTTCGCGACCTACCTATAGCAATCAGCCCCAGCATTTT,CASSSRPTYSNQPQHF,NA,TRBJ1-5,TRBV19,NA
TGTGCCAGCAGCTTAGGGGGACACCCACCAGATACGCAGTATTTT,CASSLGGHPPDTQYF,NA,TRBJ2-3,TRBV7-2,once
TGTGCCACCAGTGATTTTGAGCTGCCCCGTGAGCAGTTCTTC,CATSDFELPREQFF,NA,TRBJ2-1,TRBV24-1,NA
TGTGCCAGCAGGCCCGGGACAGACGAGACCCAGTACTTC,CASRPGTDETQYF,TRBD1,TRBJ2-5,TRBV2,NA
TGTGCCAGCAGCTTTATAGGTAGCACAGATACGCAGTATTTT,CASSFIGSTDTQYF,NA,TRBJ2-3,TRBV5-4,NA
TGTGCCAGCAGACTCGGACTAGCGGGAGTGGACGAGCAGTACTTC,CASRLGLAGVDEQYF,TRBD2,TRBJ2-7,TRBV6-6,NA
TGTGCCAGCAGCTTAGGAGCTCGTGAAGCTTTCTTT,CASSLGAREAFF,NA,TRBJ1-1,TRBV7-9,NA
TGTGCCAGCAGGAAACCTACCGGGCTAGCGGGAAGGTACGAGCAGTACTTC,CASRKPTGLAGRYEQYF,TRBD2,TRBJ2-7,TRBV27,NA
TGTGCCAGCAGTCCAGGGACTCGCCTACGAGAGCAGTACTTC,CASSPGTRLREQYF,NA,TRBJ2-7,TRBV27,NA
TGTGCCAGCACCTTAGGGGAGGCCACAGATACGCAGTATTTT,CASTLGEATDTQYF,NA,TRBJ2-3,TRBV6-5,NA
TGTGCCAGCAGGACAGGGAAAAATACTGAAGCTTTCTTT,CASRTGKNTEAFF,TRBD1,TRBJ1-1,TRBV6-5,NA
TGTGCCTGGAGTAAGGGGGCAGGGGGCAATCAGCCCCAGCATTTT,CAWSKGAGGNQPQHF,TRBD1,TRBJ1-5,TRBV30,NA
TGTGCCTGGAGTGGCAGGACCCTCTACGAGCAGTACTTC,CAWSGRTLYEQYF,NA,TRBJ2-7,TRBV30,once
TGTGCCGCACAAAACGACAGGGGGCGCAGAGATACGCAGTATTTT,CAAQNDRGRRDTQYF,TRBD1,TRBJ2-3,TRBV10-3,once
TGTGCCAGCCGGGGGAGCAATCAGCCCCAGCATTTT,CASRGSNQPQHF,NA,TRBJ1-5,TRBV28,NA
TGTGCCAGCAGGTCCGGGACAGGTGATGAAAAACTGTTTTTT,CASRSGTGDEKLFF,TRBD1,TRBJ1-4,TRBV28,once
TGTGCCAGCAGCTTAAGTACAAGTAGTCACAATGAGCAGTTCTTC,CASSLSTSSHNEQFF,NA,TRBJ2-1,TRBV7-3,NA
TGTGCCAGTAGTATCGAGGGCGTGAACACTGAAGCTTTCTTT,CASSIEGVNTEAFF,NA,TRBJ1-1,TRBV19,NA
TGCGCCAGCAGCCAAGGAGCAGGGAGCTCCTACGAGCAGTACTTC,CASSQGAGSSYEQYF,NA,TRBJ2-7,TRBV4-1,NA
TGTGCCAGCAGCTCCCCCCGGATAGGCTCCGTTGAAGCTTTCTTT,CASSSPRIGSVEAFF,NA,TRBJ1-1,TRBV7-9,NA
TGTGCCACCAGCAGGGGGGGCGCGAGGGAGACCCAGTACTTC,CATSRGGARETQYF,NA,TRBJ2-5,TRBV15,once
TGTGCCAGCAGCTTACGACAGGGTTTACAAGAGACCCAGTACTTC,CASSLRQGLQETQYF,TRBD1,TRBJ2-5,TRBV7-9,once
TGCAGCGTTACTAAGACAGACTCGGAAGCTTTCTTT,CSVTKTDSEAFF,NA,TRBJ1-1,TRBV29-1,NA
TGTGCCAGCAGTCCCGATCCTTACGAGCAGTACTTC,CASSPDPYEQYF,NA,TRBJ2-7,TRBV28,NA
TGTGCCAGCAGCTACGACAAGGCAGGGGCCTCCTACGAGCAGTACTTC,CASSYDKAGASYEQYF,NA,TRBJ2-7,TRBV2,NA
TGTGCCAGCAGCCGGGGACAGCCAACTCGGAATGAAAAACTGTTTTTT,CASSRGQPTRNEKLFF,TRBD1,TRBJ1-4,TRBV3-1/TRBV3-2,NA
TGTGCCAGCAGCGATGGACAGGGAACCGGGGAGCTGTTTTTT,CASSDGQGTGELFF,TRBD1,TRBJ2-2,TRBV7-3,NA
TGTGCCAGCAGCTTGCTTCTCGCTGGCGGGGAGCTGTTTTTT,CASSLLLAGGELFF,NA,TRBJ2-2,TRBV7-3,NA